These 21 T cell receptor beta chains originate from one sample sequenced in a study of relationships among human T cell subsets. TCR alpha and beta CDR3s were amplified from mRNA by semiquantitative ARM-PCR. Exponential amplification used communal superprimers after tagged nested gene-specific primers in ARM-PCR. TCRdb itself ran the multiplex PCR reads through MiXCR, one entry per CDR3 protein. The sample yields about 9,000 distinct CDR3 sequences, 50% to 60% seen once. The CD45RA-negative fraction was bead-selected with anti-CD45RO to obtain memory T cells. Sequenced input: memory T cells sorted from blood. These TCRs come from a man aged 35-49 years in good health.

This clonotype was recorded once. This rearrangement joins TRBV10-3 to TRBJ2-7; D call uncertain. Germline assignment: CDR1 ENHRY and CDR2 SYGVKD. V was pared by 2 bases and J by 3 bases, with 5 bases between. The CDR3 spans 12 residues. CDR3 bases: TGTGCCATCAGTGAGCCTCGCTACGAGCAGTACTTC. Translated: CAISEPRYEQYF.

This clonotype was seen a few times. V is TRBV14 and J is TRBJ1-1; TRBD1 is a possible D gene (5 bases). The CDR3 has 13 residues. CDR1 and CDR2 (germline): SGHDN, FVKESK. Trimming removed 4 bases at V and 0 bases at J, with 6 bases between. CDR3 nucleotide sequence: TGTGCCAGCAGCCTGGGGCTGAACACTGAAGCTTTCTTT. This gives the protein CASSLGLNTEAFF.

The genes are TRBV27 and TRBJ2-3; a possible D gene is TRBD1 (6 bases). The CDR3 is 15 amino acids. V shed 7 bases and J shed 1 base, with 15 bases lying between them. Germline CDR1 and CDR2: MNHEY and SMNVEV (reference sequence). The CDR3 DNA reads as TGTGCCAGCACGAGAACAGGGAAGGGCACAGATACGCAGTATTTT. As protein: CASTRTGKGTDTQYF.

The chain employs TRBV6-6 and TRBJ2-2; 8 nucleotides align to TRBD1. V lost 0 bases and J lost 6; bases outside the gene matches: 3. CDR1 and CDR2 (germline): MNHNY, SVGAGI (reference sequence). This CDR3 is 15 amino acids long. The CDR3 DNA is TGTGCCAGCAGTTACTCACAGGGGGAATCCGGGGAGCTGTTTTTT. It translates to CASSYSQGESGELFF.

This clonotype was seen once. The CDR3: CASKGPLYNEQFF. CDR3 coding DNA: TGTGCCAGCAAGGGACCCCTCTACAATGAGCAGTTCTTC. This sequence joins TRBV2 and TRBJ2-1; D tentatively fits TRBD1 or TRBD2 (5 bases each). CDR3 size: 13 residues. V lost 7 bases, J lost 3 bases, and 10 bases lay in between. Germline loops: CDR1 SNHLY, CDR2 FYNNEI. Full variable domain (remainder filled in from reference TRBV2 and TRBJ2-1): EPEVTQTPSHQVTQMGQEVILRCVPISNHLYFYWYRQILGQKVEFLVSFYNNEISEKSEIFDDQFSVERPDGSNFTLKIRSTKLEDSAMYFCASKGPLYNEQFFGPGTRLTVL.

The chain has TRBV29-1 and TRBJ2-7, with 9 nucleotides matching TRBD1. Trimming cost V 0 bases and J 4 bases; bases outside gene matches: 7. The CDR3 is 15 amino acids. Germline values: CDR1 SQVTM, CDR2 ANQGSEA. The DNA of the CDR3 is TGCAGCGTTGAAGATCCCGGACAGGGGAAGTACGAGCAGTACTTC. Its translation is CSVEDPGQGKYEQYF.

The chain is built from TRBV28 and TRBJ1-1; D is unclear. Germline CDR1 MDHEN, CDR2 SYDVKM. Trimming pared 7 bases from V and 4 bases from J, leaving 16 bases between. The CDR3 runs 14 residues. The CDR3 DNA reads TGTGCCAGCAAAACCCCGCAATCAAGCACTGAAGCTTTCTTT. As protein: CASKTPQSSTEAFF.

V is TRBV5-1 and J is TRBJ2-7; no reliable D call. V lost 0 bases, J lost 3 bases, and 7 bases lay in between. The CDR3 length is 13 residues. Germline-derived CDR1 and CDR2 are SGHRS and YFSETQ. CDR3 protein: CASSLGGDYEQYF. Here the CDR3 DNA reads TGCGCCAGCAGCTTGGGCGGAGACTACGAGCAGTACTTC.

The chain couples TRBV5-1 to TRBJ2-1; 12 bases match TRBD2. The trim removed 3 bases at V and 7 bases at J, leaving 8 bases unmatched. The CDR3 runs to 16 residues. In germline, CDR1 is SGHRS, CDR2 YFSETQ. The CDR3 nucleotides read TGCGCCAGCAGCTCCCGGACTAGCGGGATGGGTAATGAGCAGTTCTTC. Translating it yields CASSSRTSGMGNEQFF.

The chain is built from TRBV5-1 and TRBJ2-1, with a tentative D call TRBD1 (5 bases). Between the trimmed V and J ends, which lost 0 bases and 7 bases, there was a span of 11 bases. Germline assignment: CDR1 SGHRS and CDR2 YFSETQ. The CDR3 spans 14 residues. The CDR3 here is CASSLAGRANEQFF. As DNA, the CDR3 is TGCGCCAGCAGCTTGGCCGGCAGGGCAAATGAGCAGTTCTTC.

The sample holds a few counts of this clonotype. The chain uses TRBV18 and TRBJ1-6; TRBD1 matches at 8 bases. With V trimmed by 2 bases and J by 5 bases, 2 bases remained unmatched. CDR1 and CDR2 (germline): KGHSH, LQKENI. The CDR3 runs to 15 residues. Written as DNA, the CDR3 is TGTGCCAGCTCACCAGGACAGGGAAATAATTCACCCCTCCACTTT. Translating it yields CASSPGQGNNSPLHF.

The chain combines TRBV20-1 with TRBJ2-3; TRBD1 is a possible D gene (8 bases). Trimming shortened V by 5 bases and J by 5 bases, and 23 bases separated the two germline ends. The CDR3 loop spans 16 amino acids. Germline loops: CDR1 DFQATT, CDR2 SNEGSKA (reference sequence). DNA of the CDR3: TGCAGTGCTCTAGGGCCAGGGGGCTCGGGAGGAGATACGCAGTATTTT. Protein sequence: CSALGPGGSGGDTQYF.

This clonotype was recorded a few times. The chain couples TRBV12-3 or TRBV12-4 to TRBJ2-1, with D possibly being TRBD1 or TRBD2 (5 bases each). The V end was cut by 4 bases, the J end by 9 bases, with 19 bases between. The CDR3 extends over 15 amino acids. CDR3 sequence: CASSSGRLRLGEQFF. In DNA, the CDR3 is TGTGCCAGCAGTTCGGGACGACTCCGTTTAGGTGAGCAGTTCTTC.

J is TRBJ2-3 and V is TRBV29-1; 8 bases match TRBD2. The CDR3 totals 14 residues. Germline V gives CDR1 SQVTM, CDR2 ANQGSEA. V shed 7 bases and J 9 bases; nucleotides not matched to a gene: 15. The DNA for the CDR3 is TGCAGCGCGTTGAGCACCAGCGGGAGAGGAACGCAGTATTTT. Its translation: CSALSTSGRGTQYF.

The rearrangement uses TRBV20-1 and TRBJ1-6; 12 bases map to TRBD1. Germline trimming cut 2 bases from V and 7 bases from J; bases unmatched to any gene: 12. Germline CDR1 reads DFQATT; CDR2 reads SNEGSKA (reference sequence). The CDR3 totals 18 residues. CDR3 residues: CSARSGNKGTGGNSPLHF. CDR3 coding DNA: TGCAGTGCTAGATCGGGGAATAAGGGGACAGGGGGCAATTCACCCCTCCACTTT.

This chain connects TRBV6-6 to TRBJ1-1; D possibly corresponds to TRBD1 (5 bases). This CDR3 is built from 15 residues. Germline V gene lookup returns CDR1 MNHNY and CDR2 SVGAGI (reference sequence). The V end was cut by 2 bases, the J end by 1 base, with 11 bases between. The CDR3 is CASSYVGGRNTEAFF. CDR3 in DNA: TGTGCCAGCAGTTACGTCGGGGGAAGGAACACTGAAGCTTTCTTT.

This clonotype was counted only a few times. The rearrangement uses TRBV4-1 and TRBJ1-1, with D perhaps matching TRBD1 (5 bases). V gave up 1 base and J gave up 4 bases, with 19 bases separating them. This CDR3 contains 17 residues. Germline CDR1 MGHRA, CDR2 YSYEKL. The CDR3 is CASSQAFTQDTGTEAFF. CDR3 nucleotides: TGCGCCAGCAGCCAAGCTTTCACCCAGGACACGGGCACTGAAGCTTTCTTT.

The sample holds one count of this clonotype. The chain uses TRBV28 and TRBJ2-3; no clear D gene. Germline V lookup: CDR1 MDHEN, CDR2 SYDVKM. The V end lost 6 bases, the J end lost 4 bases, and 23 bases lay between the germline ends. The CDR3 is 17 residues long. The CDR3, as DNA: TGTGCCAGCAGCCGAATTGGGTCAAGCACAGTTTCAGATACGCAGTATTTT. Translation gives CASSRIGSSTVSDTQYF.

The rearrangement uses TRBV12-3 or TRBV12-4 and TRBJ2-4; D gene ambiguous. This CDR3 has 13 amino acids. Between the trimmed V and J ends, which lost 5 bases and 2 bases, there was a span of 7 bases. CDR3 DNA sequence: TGTGCCAGCAGTACCCCTCCCAAAAACATTCAGTACTTC. Translated: CASSTPPKNIQYF.

CDR3 coding DNA: TGCAGTGCTAGCTTTAGTGGTGCTCAGCCCCAGCATTTT. Amino acids: CSASFSGAQPQHF. This chain uses TRBV20-1 with TRBJ1-5; no definite D call. V was shortened by 3 bases and J by 6 bases, with 12 bases between the two germline ends. Germline-derived CDR1 and CDR2 are DFQATT and SNEGSKA (reference sequence). The CDR3 extends over 13 amino acids.

This clonotype appeared a few times. The chain combines TRBV14 with TRBJ1-2, with TRBD1 identical over 7 bases. The CDR3 is 13 residues long. Trimming took 4 bases from V and 8 from J; bases not matched to a gene: 7. Germline V CDR1 and CDR2: SGHDN, FVKESK. The CDR3 region has the DNA TGTGCCAGCAGCCTTCGACAGGGTCGAGGCTACACCTTC. This encodes CASSLRQGRGYTF.